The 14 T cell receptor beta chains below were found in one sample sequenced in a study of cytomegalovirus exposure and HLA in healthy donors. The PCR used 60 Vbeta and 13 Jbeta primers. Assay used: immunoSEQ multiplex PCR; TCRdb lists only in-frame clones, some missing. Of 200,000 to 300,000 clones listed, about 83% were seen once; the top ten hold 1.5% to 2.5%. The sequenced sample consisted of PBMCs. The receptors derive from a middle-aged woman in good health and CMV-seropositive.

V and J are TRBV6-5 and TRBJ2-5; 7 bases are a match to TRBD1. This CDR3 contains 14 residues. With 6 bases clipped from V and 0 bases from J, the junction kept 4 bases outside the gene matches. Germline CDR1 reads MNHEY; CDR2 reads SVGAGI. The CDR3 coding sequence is TGTGCCAGCAGATGGGGACAGAACCAAGAGACCCAGTACTTC. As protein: CASRWGQNQETQYF.

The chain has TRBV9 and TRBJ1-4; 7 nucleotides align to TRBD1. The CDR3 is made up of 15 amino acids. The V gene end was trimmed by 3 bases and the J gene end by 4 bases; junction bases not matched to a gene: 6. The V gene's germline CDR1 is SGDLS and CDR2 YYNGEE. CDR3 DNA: TGTGCCAGCAGCGCAGAGACAGGGATTAATGAAAAACTGTTTTTT. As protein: CASSAETGINEKLFF.

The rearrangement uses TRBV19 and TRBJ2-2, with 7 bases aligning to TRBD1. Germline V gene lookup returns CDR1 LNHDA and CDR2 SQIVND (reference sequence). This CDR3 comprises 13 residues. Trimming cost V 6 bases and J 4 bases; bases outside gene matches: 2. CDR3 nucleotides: TGTGCCAGTAGGACAGGGTTCACCGGGGAGCTGTTTTTT. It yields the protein CASRTGFTGELFF.

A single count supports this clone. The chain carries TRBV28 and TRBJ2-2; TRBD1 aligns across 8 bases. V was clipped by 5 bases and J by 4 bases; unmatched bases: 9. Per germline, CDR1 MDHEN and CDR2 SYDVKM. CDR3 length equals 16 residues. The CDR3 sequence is CASSPTGDRGTGELFF. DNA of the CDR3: TGTGCCAGCAGTCCGACAGGGGATCGAGGCACCGGGGAGCTGTTTTTT.

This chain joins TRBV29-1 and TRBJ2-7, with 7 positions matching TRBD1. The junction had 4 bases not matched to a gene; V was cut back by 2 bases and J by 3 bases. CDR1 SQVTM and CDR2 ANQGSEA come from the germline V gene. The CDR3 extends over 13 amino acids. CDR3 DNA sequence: TGCAGCGTTGAAAGGGGACAGAACTACGAGCAGTACTTC. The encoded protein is CSVERGQNYEQYF.

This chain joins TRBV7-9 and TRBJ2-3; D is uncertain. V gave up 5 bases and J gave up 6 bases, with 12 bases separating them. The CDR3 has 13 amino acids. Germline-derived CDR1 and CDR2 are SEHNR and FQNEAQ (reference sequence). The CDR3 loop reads CASSAAMLDTQYF. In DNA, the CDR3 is TGTGCCAGCAGCGCCGCGATGCTCGATACGCAGTATTTT.

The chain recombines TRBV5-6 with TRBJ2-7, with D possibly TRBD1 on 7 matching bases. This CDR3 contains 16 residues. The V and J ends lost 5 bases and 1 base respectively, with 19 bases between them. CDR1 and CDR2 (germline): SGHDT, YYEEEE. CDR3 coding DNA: TGTGCCAGCAGACTGCAAAGGAGGGGGCGGTCCTACGAGCAGTACTTC. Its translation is CASRLQRRGRSYEQYF.

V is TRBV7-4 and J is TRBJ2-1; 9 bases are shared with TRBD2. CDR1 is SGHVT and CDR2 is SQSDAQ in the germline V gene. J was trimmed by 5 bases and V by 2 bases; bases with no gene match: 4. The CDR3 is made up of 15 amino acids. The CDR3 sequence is CASSLKAGGNNEQFF. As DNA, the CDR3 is TGTGCCAGCAGCTTAAAAGCGGGAGGTAACAATGAGCAGTTCTTC.

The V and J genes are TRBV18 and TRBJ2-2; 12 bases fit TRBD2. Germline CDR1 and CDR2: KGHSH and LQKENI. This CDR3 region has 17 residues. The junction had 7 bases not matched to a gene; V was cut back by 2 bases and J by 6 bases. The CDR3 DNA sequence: TGTGCCAGCTCACCAACCGGACTAGCGGGAATCGCCGGGGAGCTGTTTTTT. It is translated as CASSPTGLAGIAGELFF. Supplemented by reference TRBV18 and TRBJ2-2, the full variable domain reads NAGVMQNPRHLVRRRGQEARLRCSPMKGHSHVYWYRQLPEEGLKFMVYLQKENIIDESGMPKERFSAEFPKEGPSILRIQQVVRGDSAAYFCASSPTGLAGIAGELFFGEGSRLTVL.

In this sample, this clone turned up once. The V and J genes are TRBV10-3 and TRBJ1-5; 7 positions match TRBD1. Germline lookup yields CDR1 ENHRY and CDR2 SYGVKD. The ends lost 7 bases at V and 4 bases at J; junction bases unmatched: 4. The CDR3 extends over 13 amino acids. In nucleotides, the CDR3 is TGTGCCATCAATGACAGGGTAAATCAGCCCCAGCATTTT. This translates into CAINDRVNQPQHF.

CDR3 sequence: CASSPITHRGSYGYTF. DNA of the CDR3: TGTGCCAGCAGCCCCATCACACACAGGGGCAGTTATGGCTACACCTTC. V is TRBV7-6 and J is TRBJ1-2; the match to TRBD1 covers 7 bases. V shed 5 bases, J shed 5 bases, and the junction held 14 bases outside the gene matches. The CDR3 is 16 amino acids. CDR1 and CDR2 from the germline V gene are SGHVS and FNYEAQ.

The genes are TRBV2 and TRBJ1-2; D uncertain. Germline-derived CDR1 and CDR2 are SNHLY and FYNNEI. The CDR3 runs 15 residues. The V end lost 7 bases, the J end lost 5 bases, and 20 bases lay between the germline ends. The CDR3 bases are TGTGCCAGCACCAGCGCAGCACCTCCAATGTATGGCTACACCTTC. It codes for CASTSAAPPMYGYTF.

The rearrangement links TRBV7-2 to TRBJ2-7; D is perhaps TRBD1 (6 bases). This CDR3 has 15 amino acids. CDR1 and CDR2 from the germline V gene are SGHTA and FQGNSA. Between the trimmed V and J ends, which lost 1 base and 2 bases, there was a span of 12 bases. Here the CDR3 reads CASSLGRGITYEQYF. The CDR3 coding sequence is TGTGCCAGCAGCTTAGGAAGGGGGATCACCTACGAGCAGTACTTC.

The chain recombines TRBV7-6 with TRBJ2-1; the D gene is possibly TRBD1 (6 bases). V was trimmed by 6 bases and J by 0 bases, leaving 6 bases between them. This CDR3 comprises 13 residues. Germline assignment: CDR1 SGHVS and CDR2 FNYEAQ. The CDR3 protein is CASRDSSYNEQFF. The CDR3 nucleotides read TGTGCCAGCAGGGACAGCTCCTACAATGAGCAGTTCTTC.